What follows are 31 T cell receptor beta chains derived from one specimen sequenced in a study of cytomegalovirus exposure and HLA in healthy donors. The PCR had 60 Vbeta and 13 Jbeta primers. Only in-frame clones appear in the TCRdb table, and some are missing; sequencing was by immunoSEQ multiplex PCR. The profile shows 140,000 to 150,000 clones, 65% to 80% of them singletons. Source material: PBMCs. Receptors originate from a male donor in good health and CMV-seronegative.

CDR3 coding DNA: TGTGCCAGCAGTGGACTTTCGATAGGGTCACCCCTCCACTTT. Protein sequence: CASSGLSIGSPLHF. The chain joins TRBV5-6 to TRBJ1-6; unclear D gene. The CDR3 is 14 residues long. Germline values: CDR1 SGHDT, CDR2 YYEEEE. V lost 5 bases and J lost 10, with 16 bases in between.

The V gene is TRBV6-6, the J gene TRBJ2-3; 7 positions agree with TRBD2. Trimming at V came to 6 bases and at J to 5 bases, leaving 14 bases not matched to a gene. In germline, CDR1 is MNHNY, CDR2 SVGAGI (reference sequence). The CDR3 contains 16 residues. The CDR3 DNA sequence: TGTGCCAGCAGCCCACGGCGCTGGCGGGAGATAGATACGCAGTATTTT. Translation: CASSPRRWREIDTQYF.

The chain couples TRBV5-5 to TRBJ2-7; D is undetermined. V lost 6 bases and J lost 0, with 4 bases in between. This CDR3 is 11 amino acids long. Germline V CDR1 and CDR2: SGHKS, YYEKEE (reference sequence). As DNA, the CDR3 is TGTGCCAGCATCGGCTCCTACGAGCAGTACTTC. It specifies CASIGSYEQYF.

The CDR3 is CASSQQGANTGELFF. The CDR3, as DNA: TGTGCCAGCAGCCAACAGGGGGCTAACACCGGGGAGCTGTTTTTT. This chain connects TRBV7-3 to TRBJ2-2; 9 nucleotides agree with TRBD1. Germline V CDR1 and CDR2: SGHTA, FQGTGA. V shed 5 bases, J shed 2 bases, and the junction held 3 bases outside the gene matches. The CDR3 extends over 15 amino acids.

The rearrangement uses TRBV12-5 and TRBJ1-5; TRBD1 is a possible D gene (5 bases). This CDR3 comprises 14 residues. Trimming removed 7 bases from V and 5 bases from J, with 15 bases in between. Germline lookup yields CDR1 LGHNT and CDR2 FRNRAP. The DNA for the CDR3 is TGTGCTAGTGCCCCGGGGGGAGGGCATCAGCCCCAGCATTTT. This gives the protein CASAPGGGHQPQHF.

This clone turned up a few times. The gene calls are TRBV30 and TRBJ2-3; no clear D gene. The ends were cut back, 3 bases at V and 7 bases at J, with 8 bases in the middle. This CDR3 has 11 amino acids. The V gene's germline CDR1 is GTSNPN and CDR2 SVGIG (reference sequence). DNA for the CDR3: TGTGCCTGGAGGGTTTACAATACGCAGTATTTT. The encoded protein is CAWRVYNTQYF. The full variable domain, its missing parts supplied by reference TRBV30 and TRBJ2-3, is SQTIHQWPATLVQPVGSPLSLECTVEGTSNPNLYWYRQAAGRGLQLLFYSVGIGQISSEVPQNLSASRPQDRQFILSSKKLLLSDSGFYLCAWRVYNTQYFGPGTRLTVL.

The chain has TRBV18 and TRBJ1-1, with D possibly being TRBD1 (5 bases). This CDR3 is 12 amino acids long. V lost 6 bases, J lost 7 bases, and 12 bases lay in between. Germline values: CDR1 KGHSH, CDR2 LQKENI. For the CDR3, the DNA is TGTGCCAGCTCGCTGACAGTAGTTGAAGCTTTCTTT. It yields the protein CASSLTVVEAFF.

A single count supports this clone. The chain uses TRBV27 and TRBJ1-2; the match to TRBD1 covers 10 bases. The V gene end was trimmed by 5 bases and the J gene end by 5 bases; junction bases not matched to a gene: 5. Germline CDR1 reads MNHEY; CDR2 reads SMNVEV (reference sequence). CDR3 size: 14 residues. CDR3 loop: CASSRTGQGYGYTF. Here the CDR3 DNA reads TGTGCCAGCAGTCGTACGGGACAGGGGTATGGCTACACCTTC.

The genes are TRBV5-1 and TRBJ2-7, with D tentatively TRBD1 (5 bases). This CDR3 has 15 amino acids. Germline CDR1 reads SGHRS; CDR2 reads YFSETQ. V was trimmed by 2 bases and J by 6 bases, leaving 18 bases between them. The CDR3 loop is CASSFARTQQGEQYF. The DNA of the CDR3 is TGCGCCAGCAGCTTCGCCCGGACGCAGCAGGGCGAGCAGTACTTC.

This clone was found once. This rearrangement joins TRBV18 to TRBJ2-3; D may be TRBD2 (6 bases). The V and J ends lost 3 bases and 0 bases respectively, with 13 bases between them. CDR1 and CDR2 (germline): KGHSH, LQKENI. This CDR3 is built from 16 residues. The CDR3 region is CASSPGTGGSTDTQYF. The CDR3 region has the DNA TGTGCCAGCTCACCCGGGACCGGAGGGAGCACAGATACGCAGTATTTT.

In regard to this clone: Mismatch with germline at one junction end may stem from a read error. In nucleotides, the CDR3 is TGTGCTAGCAGCTTAATCGCGGGGGGGTGGGAGACCCAGTACTTC. Protein: CASSLIAGGWETQYF. This sequence joins TRBV7-7 and TRBJ2-5; 9 bases line up with TRBD2. The germline gives CDR1 SSHAT, CDR2 FNYEAQ (reference sequence). The CDR3 is 15 residues long. The variable domain in full, with the rest retrieved from reference TRBV7-7 and TRBJ2-5, is GAGVSQSPRYKVTKRGQDVTLRCDPISSHATLYWYQQALGQGPEFLTYFNYEAQPDKSGLPSDRFSAERPEGSISTLTIQRTEQRDSAMYRCASSLIAGGWETQYFGPGTRLLVL.

The chain couples TRBV29-1 to TRBJ1-2, with 10 bases fitting TRBD1. Germline V CDR1 and CDR2: SQVTM, ANQGSEA. V shed 7 bases and J 6 bases; nucleotides not matched to a gene: 8. The CDR3 runs to 13 residues. The CDR3 spells CSARMTGGDGYTF. The CDR3 DNA is TGCAGCGCTCGCATGACAGGGGGCGATGGCTACACCTTC.

The chain recombines TRBV2 with TRBJ2-2, with 7 bases matching TRBD1. V lost 4 bases to trimming and J lost 5 bases; unmatched junction nucleotides: 10. The CDR3 is 16 amino acids. The germline V gene has CDR1 SNHLY and CDR2 FYNNEI. The CDR3 DNA is TGTGCCAGCAGTGCGGCCGGGACAGTTATTACCGGGGAGCTGTTTTTT. This gives the protein CASSAAGTVITGELFF.

This clone was detected once. The chain combines TRBV6-6 with TRBJ2-7; 10 nucleotides agree with TRBD1. CDR3 length: 15 residues. V shed 8 bases, J shed 2 bases, and the junction held 9 bases outside the gene matches. Germline-derived CDR1 and CDR2 are MNHNY and SVGAGI (reference sequence). CDR3 coding DNA: TGTGCCAGCCTTTTACCCGGACAGGGGGCCTACGAGCAGTACTTC. Encoded protein: CASLLPGQGAYEQYF.

This clone was seen only a few times. The chain uses TRBV4-2 and TRBJ2-6, with D tentatively TRBD2 (6 bases). The V gene's germline CDR1 is LGHNA and CDR2 YNFKEQ. The CDR3 sequence is 15 residues long. V was clipped by 0 bases and J by 3 bases, with 6 bases between them. The DNA of the CDR3 is TGTGCCAGCAGCCAAGAGGAGGGTGGGGCCAACGTCCTGACTTTC. Translation gives CASSQEEGGANVLTF.

The genes are TRBV6-5 and TRBJ2-3; tentatively, D is TRBD2 (5 bases). Germline lookup yields CDR1 MNHEY and CDR2 SVGAGI. Trimming stripped 3 bases from V and 3 bases from J, with 7 bases between. The CDR3 length is 13 residues. The CDR3 bases are TGTGCCAGCAGTTATCAGCGGACAGATACGCAGTATTTT. Translating it yields CASSYQRTDTQYF.

This chain joins TRBV5-1 and TRBJ2-4; 9 bases agree with TRBD2. V shed 4 bases and J 3 bases; nucleotides not matched to a gene: 8. CDR1 and CDR2 from the germline V gene are SGHRS and YFSETQ. This CDR3 has 16 amino acids. The CDR3 DNA follows: TGCGCCAGCAGCACGCGGGGGGGCCAGAACAAAAACATTCAGTACTTC. It yields the protein CASSTRGGQNKNIQYF.

The chain combines TRBV5-8 with TRBJ2-7, with 11 bases identical to TRBD2. J gave up 3 bases and V 2 bases, and 4 bases lay outside the gene matches. The CDR3 contains 15 residues. Germline assignment: CDR1 SGHTS and CDR2 YDEGEE. CDR3 DNA sequence: TGTGCCAGCAGCTTATCCGGGACTAGCGGCTACGAGCAGTACTTC. Translating it yields CASSLSGTSGYEQYF. The entire variable domain, with the rest obtained from reference TRBV5-8 and TRBJ2-7, is as follows: EAGVTQSPTHLIKTRGQQATLRCSPISGHTSVYWYQQALGLGLQFLLWYDEGEERNRGNFPPRFSGRQFPNYSSELNVNALELEDSALYLCASSLSGTSGYEQYFGPGTRLTVT.

The rearrangement uses TRBV4-2 and TRBJ2-2, with 10 nucleotides matching TRBD1. This CDR3 contains 18 residues. CDR1 and CDR2 (germline): LGHNA, YNFKEQ. After removal of 0 bases from V and 5 bases from J, the junction contained 9 bases not matched to a gene. The CDR3 loop reads CASSQDVLDRGRTGELFF. DNA of the CDR3: TGTGCCAGCAGCCAAGACGTACTGGACAGGGGGAGGACCGGGGAGCTGTTTTTT.

The chain links TRBV5-4 to TRBJ1-2; D gene ambiguous. The V end was cut by 0 bases, the J end by 4 bases, with 16 bases between. CDR3 length: 16 residues. CDR1 and CDR2 from the germline V gene are SGHNT and YYREEE (reference sequence). The CDR3 region has the DNA TGTGCCAGCAGCTTGGGAACCATTGAGGTTGTCTATGGCTACACCTTC. Its protein is CASSLGTIEVVYGYTF.

The gene calls are TRBV6-4 and TRBJ2-6, with D unclear. CDR3 length equals 17 residues. Trimming shortened V by 0 bases and J by 0 bases, and 9 bases separated the two germline ends. The germline V gene has CDR1 MRHNA and CDR2 SNTAGT. Here the CDR3 DNA reads TGTGCCAGCAGTGACTCGGGCACCTACTCTGGGGCCAACGTCCTGACTTTC. It yields the protein CASSDSGTYSGANVLTF.

This clone was counted a single time. The chain links TRBV11-2 to TRBJ1-1; 10 positions agree with TRBD1. The V and J ends lost 6 bases and 0 bases, in that order; junction bases with no gene match: 4. Looked up from germline, CDR1 is SGHAT and CDR2 is FQNNGV. This CDR3 region has 15 residues. CDR3 sequence reads: CASSMDRGMNTEAFF. The CDR3 region has the DNA TGTGCCAGCAGTATGGACAGGGGGATGAACACTGAAGCTTTCTTT.

The genes are TRBV5-6 and TRBJ1-4; no clear D gene. Trimming pared 1 base from V and 8 bases from J, leaving 3 bases between. This CDR3 is 11 amino acids long. From germline, CDR1 is SGHDT and CDR2 YYEEEE. This CDR3 is CASSLQEKLFF. CDR3 in DNA: TGTGCCAGCAGCTTGCAGGAAAAACTGTTTTTT.

The CDR3 bases are TGCGCCAGCAGTGAGTCGGCAGGTGAAGCTTTCTTT. As protein: CASSESAGEAFF. The chain recombines TRBV10-2 with TRBJ1-1; no clear D. The CDR3 runs 12 residues. Germline V gene data show CDR1 as WSHSY and CDR2 as SAAADI. Deletions cut 0 bases from V and 7 bases from J, with 6 bases between.

CDR3 coding DNA: TGCGCCAGCAGCTTGGTGTACCCGGACAGGGTCTACGAGCAGTACTTC. This translates into CASSLVYPDRVYEQYF. The chain recombines TRBV5-1 with TRBJ2-7; TRBD1 aligns across 8 bases. The CDR3 length is 16 residues. V shed 0 bases, J shed 3 bases, and the junction held 8 bases outside the gene matches. Germline V gene sequence: CDR1 SGHRS, CDR2 YFSETQ. Using reference TRBV5-1 and TRBJ2-7 for the parts outside the CDR3, the full variable domain is KAGVTQTPRYLIKTRGQQVTLSCSPISGHRSVSWYQQTPGQGLQFLFEYFSETQRNKGNFPGRFSGRQFSNSRSEMNVSTLELGDSALYLCASSLVYPDRVYEQYFGPGTRLTVT.

The DNA for the CDR3 is TGCGCCAGCAGCCAAGACCTACCGGACAGGCTGAACACCGGGGAGCTGTTTTTT. Its protein is CASSQDLPDRLNTGELFF. The chain carries TRBV4-3 and TRBJ2-2; 7 bases match TRBD1. Trimming took 0 bases from V and 1 from J; bases not matched to a gene: 8. The germline gives CDR1 LGHNA, CDR2 YSLEER. The CDR3 sequence is 18 residues long.

The chain uses TRBV7-9 and TRBJ1-1; 7 bases agree with TRBD1. Looked up from germline, CDR1 is SEHNR and CDR2 is FQNEAQ (reference sequence). V trimming: 5 bases; J trimming: 6 bases; junction bases outside the gene matches: 9. This CDR3 has 14 residues. CDR3 sequence (DNA): TGTGCCAGCAGCCTCGACAGGGACGGACCTGAAGCTTTCTTT. Protein: CASSLDRDGPEAFF.

The genes are TRBV9 and TRBJ2-3, with a weak D call TRBD2 (7 bases). V was clipped by 0 bases and J by 2 bases, with 10 bases between them. This CDR3 contains 15 residues. Germline lookup yields CDR1 SGDLS and CDR2 YYNGEE. CDR3: CASSVEGGATDTQYF. CDR3 DNA: TGTGCCAGCAGCGTAGAAGGGGGGGCCACAGATACGCAGTATTTT.

The chain links TRBV4-1 to TRBJ2-5; maybe TRBD2 (5 bases). V was pared by 6 bases and J by 7 bases, with 24 bases between. Germline V gene sequence: CDR1 MGHRA, CDR2 YSYEKL. The CDR3 extends over 16 amino acids. The CDR3 region has the DNA TGCGCCAGCAGGGACGTCACCGGGGAGCTTTACGGGACCCAGTACTTC. Protein sequence: CASRDVTGELYGTQYF.

CDR3 DNA: TGTGCCAGCGAAAGGGAGACAGGAACCTCCTACGAGCAGTACTTC. Its translation is CASERETGTSYEQYF. The chain links TRBV6-1 to TRBJ2-5, with D tentatively TRBD1 (6 bases). The DNA matches TRBJ2-7 better at its end, which makes the J call doubtful. Germline values: CDR1 MNHNS, CDR2 SASEGT. The CDR3 is 15 residues long.

This chain uses TRBV6-1 with TRBJ2-7; tentative D call: TRBD1 (5 bases). Trimming took 8 bases from V and 0 from J, leaving 17 bases between them. The CDR3 is made up of 15 amino acids. Germline CDR1 reads MNHNS; CDR2 reads SASEGT. DNA for the CDR3: TGTGCCAGCCGCCGGACCGACAGTGTCTCCTACGAGCAGTACTTC. Translation gives CASRRTDSVSYEQYF.